This TCR beta chain was obtained from a study of shared clonotypes between healthy human individuals. Study information: Each donor's CD4 naive and CD4 memory cells filled three plates apiece, CD8 naive two, and CD8 memory one.

Findings and limits, study-wide: Sample collection involved blood only; tissue repertoires are likely different. Non-shared clonotypes displayed generation probabilities falling below those of clonotypes present in all four donors.

Sequenced by immunoSEQ multiplex PCR; TCRdb stores in-frame clones only, minus some. This sample has roughly 1,000,000 clones, with approximately 78% found just once. Germline CDR1 SNHLY, CDR2 FYNNEI. Trimming pared 4 bases from V and 3 bases from J, leaving 11 bases between. The CDR3 runs 14 residues. Regarding this clone: Its cognate antigen is unknown.

The sequenced material came from memory CD4+ T cells from PBMCs. Subset here: CD45RA-negative fraction. This sequence originates from a man aged 18 to 30 in good health. Some clones in this sample may be carry-over from other donors' samples. The rearrangement links TRBV2 to TRBJ2-3, with D hard to call. CDR3 loop: CASSALAATDTQYF. CDR3 coding DNA: TGTGCCAGCAGTGCATTGGCGGCGACAGATACGCAGTATTTT.